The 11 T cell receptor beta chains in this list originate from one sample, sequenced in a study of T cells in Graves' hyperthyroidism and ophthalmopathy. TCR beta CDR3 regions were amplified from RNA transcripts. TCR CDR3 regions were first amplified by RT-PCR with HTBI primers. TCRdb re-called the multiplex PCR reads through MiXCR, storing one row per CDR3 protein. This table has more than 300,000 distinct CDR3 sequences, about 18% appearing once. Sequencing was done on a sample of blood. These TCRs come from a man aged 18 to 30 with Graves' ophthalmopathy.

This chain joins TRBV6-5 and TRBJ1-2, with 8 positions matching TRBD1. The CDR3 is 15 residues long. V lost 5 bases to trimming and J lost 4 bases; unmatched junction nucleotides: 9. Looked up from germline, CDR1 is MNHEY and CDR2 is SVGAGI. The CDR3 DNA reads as TGTGCCAGCAGTAACCCCGGACAGGGTGCCTATGGCTACACCTTC. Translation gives CASSNPGQGAYGYTF.

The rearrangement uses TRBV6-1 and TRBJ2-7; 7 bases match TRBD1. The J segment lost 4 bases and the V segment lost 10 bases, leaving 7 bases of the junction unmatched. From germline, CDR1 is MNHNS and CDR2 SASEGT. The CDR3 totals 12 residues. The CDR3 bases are TGTGCCACCTGGGACAGAGAATACGAGCAGTACTTC. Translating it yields CATWDREYEQYF.

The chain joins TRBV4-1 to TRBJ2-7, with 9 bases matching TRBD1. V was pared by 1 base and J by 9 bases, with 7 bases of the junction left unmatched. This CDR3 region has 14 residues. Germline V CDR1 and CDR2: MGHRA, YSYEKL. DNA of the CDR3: TGCGCCAGCAGCCAAGCTCGGGACAGGGACGGGCAGTACTTC. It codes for CASSQARDRDGQYF.

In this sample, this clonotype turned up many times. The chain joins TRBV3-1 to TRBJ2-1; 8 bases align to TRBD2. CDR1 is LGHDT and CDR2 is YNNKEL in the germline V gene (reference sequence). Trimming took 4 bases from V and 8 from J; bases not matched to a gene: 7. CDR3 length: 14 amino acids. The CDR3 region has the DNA TGTGCCAGCAGCCCCCGCGGGGGGCGGGATGAGCAGTTCTTC. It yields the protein CASSPRGGRDEQFF.

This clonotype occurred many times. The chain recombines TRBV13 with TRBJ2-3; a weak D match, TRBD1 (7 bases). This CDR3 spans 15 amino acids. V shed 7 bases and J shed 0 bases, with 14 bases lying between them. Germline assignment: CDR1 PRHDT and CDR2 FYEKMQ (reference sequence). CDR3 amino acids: CASTQAGGSTDTQYF. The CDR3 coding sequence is TGTGCCAGCACCCAGGCAGGGGGGAGCACAGATACGCAGTATTTT.

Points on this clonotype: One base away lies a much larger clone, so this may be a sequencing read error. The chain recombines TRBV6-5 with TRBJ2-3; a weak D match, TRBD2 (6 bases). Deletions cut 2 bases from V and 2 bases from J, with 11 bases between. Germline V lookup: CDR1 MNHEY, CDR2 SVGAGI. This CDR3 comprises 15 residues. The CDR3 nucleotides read TGTGCCAGCAGTTACCGCGGGGAGGACACAGATACGCAGTATTTT. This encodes CASSYRGEDTDTQYF.

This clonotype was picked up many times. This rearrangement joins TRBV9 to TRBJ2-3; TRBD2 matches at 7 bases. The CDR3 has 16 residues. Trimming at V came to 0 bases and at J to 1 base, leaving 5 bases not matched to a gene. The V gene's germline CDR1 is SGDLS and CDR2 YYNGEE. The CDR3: CASSVGAAGRTDTQYF. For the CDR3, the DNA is TGTGCCAGCAGCGTAGGGGCAGCGGGGCGCACAGATACGCAGTATTTT.

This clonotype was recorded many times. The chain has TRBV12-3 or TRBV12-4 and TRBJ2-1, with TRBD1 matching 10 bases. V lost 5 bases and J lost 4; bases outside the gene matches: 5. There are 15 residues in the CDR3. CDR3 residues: CASSPGQGGYNEQFF. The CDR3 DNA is TGTGCCAGCAGTCCCGGACAGGGGGGATACAATGAGCAGTTCTTC.

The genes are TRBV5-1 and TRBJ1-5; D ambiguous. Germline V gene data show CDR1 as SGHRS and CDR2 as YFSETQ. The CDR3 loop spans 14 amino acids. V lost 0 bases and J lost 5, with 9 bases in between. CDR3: CASSLEAGYQPQHF. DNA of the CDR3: TGCGCCAGCAGCTTGGAAGCGGGGTATCAGCCCCAGCATTTT. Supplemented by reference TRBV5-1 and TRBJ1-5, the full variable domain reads KAGVTQTPRYLIKTRGQQVTLSCSPISGHRSVSWYQQTPGQGLQFLFEYFSETQRNKGNFPGRFSGRQFSNSRSEMNVSTLELGDSALYLCASSLEAGYQPQHFGDGTRLSIL.

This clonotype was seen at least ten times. This CDR3 is CASSSGLSGDSPLHF. The CDR3 DNA reads TGTGCCAGCAGCTCGGGACTCAGTGGGGATTCACCCCTCCACTTT. This rearrangement joins TRBV7-2 to TRBJ1-6, with a possible D match to TRBD1 (5 bases). CDR3 length: 15 amino acids. Germline loops: CDR1 SGHTA, CDR2 FQGNSA. Trimming took off 4 bases at V and 8 bases at J, with 15 bases between the two ends.

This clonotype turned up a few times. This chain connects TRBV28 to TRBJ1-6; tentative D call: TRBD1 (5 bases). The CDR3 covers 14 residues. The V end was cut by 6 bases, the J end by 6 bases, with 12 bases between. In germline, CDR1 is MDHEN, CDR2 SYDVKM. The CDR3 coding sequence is TGTGCCAGCAGGTTGACAGCCCCTAATTCACCCCTCCACTTT. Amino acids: CASRLTAPNSPLHF.